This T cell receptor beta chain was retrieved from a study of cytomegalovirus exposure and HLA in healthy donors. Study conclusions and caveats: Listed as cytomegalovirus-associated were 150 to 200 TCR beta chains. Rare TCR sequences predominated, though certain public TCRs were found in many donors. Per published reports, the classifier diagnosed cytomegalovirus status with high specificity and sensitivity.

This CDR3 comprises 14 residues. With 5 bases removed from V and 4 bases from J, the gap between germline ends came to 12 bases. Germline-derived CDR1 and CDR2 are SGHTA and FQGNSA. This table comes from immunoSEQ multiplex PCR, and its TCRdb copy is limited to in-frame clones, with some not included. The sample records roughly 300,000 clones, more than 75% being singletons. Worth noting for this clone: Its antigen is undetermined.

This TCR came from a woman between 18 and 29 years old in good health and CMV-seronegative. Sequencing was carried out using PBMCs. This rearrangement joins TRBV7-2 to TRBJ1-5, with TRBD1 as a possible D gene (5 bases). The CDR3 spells CASSKTVRNQPQHF. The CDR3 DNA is TGTGCCAGCAGCAAGACAGTGCGGAATCAGCCCCAGCATTTT.